This T cell receptor (beta chain) was obtained from a study of OX40 agonist ivuxolimab in advanced cancers. About the research overall: Intravenous ivuxolimab was administered to patients every 2 weeks at 0.01 to 10 mg/kg. Study-level results: Both blood CD4+ and CD8+ T cells showed clonal growth by week 6 at 0.1 to 3.0 mg/kg.

Generated by immunoSEQ multiplex PCR, the TCRdb table keeps only in-frame clones and is missing some. The sample consists of more than 9,000 clones, 86% of them appearing once. Per the germline V gene, CDR1 is SGDLS and CDR2 is YYNGEE. The germline V and J ends were trimmed by 3 bases and 7 bases, with 14 bases remaining between them. The CDR3 extends over 14 amino acids. A word on this clone: What it binds is unknown.

Patients were ruled out by autoimmune disease history or systemic immunosuppression. Blood sampling took place at baseline, cycle 4 day 1, and cycle 7 day 1. The clonotype comes from an adult with an advanced solid tumor such as melanoma, head and neck, liver or kidney cancer. The chain joins TRBV9 to TRBJ2-4, with TRBD1 as a possible D gene (6 bases). Source: CD4+ or CD8+ T cells sorted from blood, taken in a trial of the OX40 agonist ivuxolimab. CDR3 coding DNA: TGTGCCAGCAGCGCCGGACAGTTAGGGAACATTCAGTACTTC. Translated, it gives CASSAGQLGNIQYF. The variable domain in full, with the rest retrieved from reference TRBV9 and TRBJ2-4, is DSGVTQTPKHLITATGQRVTLRCSPRSGDLSVYWYQQSLDQGLQFLIQYYNGEERAKGNILERFSAQQFPDLHSELNLSSLELGDSALYFCASSAGQLGNIQYFGAGTRLSVL.